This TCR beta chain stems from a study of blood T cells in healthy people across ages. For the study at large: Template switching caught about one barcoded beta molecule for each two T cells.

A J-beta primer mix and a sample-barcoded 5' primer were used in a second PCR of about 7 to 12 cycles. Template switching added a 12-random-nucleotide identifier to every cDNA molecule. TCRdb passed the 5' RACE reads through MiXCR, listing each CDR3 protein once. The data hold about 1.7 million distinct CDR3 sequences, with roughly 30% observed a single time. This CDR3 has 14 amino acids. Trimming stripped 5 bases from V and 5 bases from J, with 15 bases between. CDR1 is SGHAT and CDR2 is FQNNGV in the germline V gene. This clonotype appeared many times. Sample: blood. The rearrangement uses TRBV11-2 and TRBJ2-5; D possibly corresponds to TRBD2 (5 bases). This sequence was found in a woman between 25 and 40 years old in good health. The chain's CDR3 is CASSNAGNRETQYF. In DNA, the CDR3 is TGTGCCAGCAGCAACGCCGGGAATCGGGAGACCCAGTACTTC.